The 20 T cell receptor beta chains in this list originate from one sample, sequenced in a study of control samples from healthy donors and cancer patients. Repertoires were generated with immunoSEQ multiplex PCR, while TCRdb's copy carries only in-frame clones and drops some. The sample contains 150,000 to 200,000 clones, 80% to 90% of which appear only once. Sequenced input: blood. Every receptor here comes from a man aged 18 to 30 in good health.

The chain links TRBV5-6 to TRBJ2-5; TRBD2 agrees at 8 bases. The CDR3 contains 15 residues. Trimming cost V 6 bases and J 4 bases; bases outside gene matches: 11. CDR1 is SGHDT and CDR2 is YYEEEE in the germline V gene. CDR3 in DNA: TGTGCCAGCACCCCGGGACTAGGGTCCGGAGAGACCCAGTACTTC. Translated, it gives CASTPGLGSGETQYF.

This chain uses TRBV6-6 with TRBJ2-7; possible D gene TRBD2, 5 bases. Germline CDR1 reads MNHNY; CDR2 reads SVGAGI (reference sequence). With 8 bases removed from V and 2 bases from J, the gap between germline ends came to 13 bases. The CDR3 runs to 13 residues. CDR3 in amino acids: CASSAGRAYEQYF. DNA for the CDR3: TGTGCCAGCTCCGCCGGGCGGGCCTACGAGCAGTACTTC.

This chain joins TRBV5-6 and TRBJ2-7, with D perhaps TRBD1 (5 bases). CDR3 length equals 14 residues. V lost 2 bases and J 5 bases, leaving 14 bases between the germline ends. The germline CDR1 and CDR2 sequences are SGHDT and YYEEEE. The CDR3 is CASSFRQGVNEQYF. CDR3 DNA sequence: TGTGCCAGCAGCTTTAGGCAGGGCGTAAACGAGCAGTACTTC.

The chain links TRBV18 to TRBJ1-2; D is undetermined. Trimming stripped 0 bases from V and 6 bases from J, with 14 bases between. The CDR3 is 15 amino acids. From germline, CDR1 is KGHSH and CDR2 LQKENI. The CDR3 nucleotides are TGTGCCAGCTCACCACCCGTTGCGGGTTCGCATGGCTACACCTTC. Residues: CASSPPVAGSHGYTF.

The rearrangement joins TRBV10-1 to TRBJ2-3; 10 bases agree with TRBD1. This CDR3 is 16 amino acids long. Germline V CDR1 and CDR2: WNHNN, SYGVQD (reference sequence). With V trimmed by 2 bases and J by 3 bases, 5 bases remained unmatched. The CDR3 protein is CASSERGDRGTDTQYF. CDR3 DNA sequence: TGCGCCAGCAGTGAGAGGGGGGACAGGGGTACAGATACGCAGTATTTT.

V usage is TRBV7-9 and J usage is TRBJ1-1, with no clear D. The CDR3 runs 10 residues. Per germline, CDR1 SEHNR and CDR2 FQNEAQ (reference sequence). The germline V and J ends were trimmed by 9 bases and 3 bases, with 5 bases remaining between them. Written as DNA, the CDR3 is TGTGCCAGTACGGACACTGAAGCTTTCTTT. It yields the protein CASTDTEAFF.

The chain joins TRBV6-6 to TRBJ2-1; D perhaps matches TRBD1 (7 bases). Trimming shortened V by 7 bases and J by 4 bases, and 17 bases separated the two germline ends. In germline, CDR1 is MNHNY, CDR2 SVGAGI (reference sequence). This CDR3 region has 15 residues. The CDR3 region has the DNA TGTGCCAGCACCGAGGAGGGGGCCGCATACAATGAGCAGTTCTTC. Translated: CASTEEGAAYNEQFF.

This clone is a singleton in its sample. This sequence joins TRBV2 and TRBJ2-5; no definite D call. The CDR3 length is 15 residues. The germline V and J ends were trimmed by 0 bases and 1 base, with 9 bases remaining between them. Germline V CDR1 and CDR2: SNHLY, FYNNEI. The CDR3 reads CASSEAPSTQETQYF. The CDR3 DNA reads as TGTGCCAGCAGTGAAGCGCCTTCCACCCAAGAGACCCAGTACTTC.

V and J are TRBV28 and TRBJ2-7; D is perhaps TRBD1 (5 bases). CDR1 and CDR2 from the germline V gene are MDHEN and SYDVKM. The CDR3 totals 15 residues. V lost 1 base to trimming and J lost 2 bases, with 12 bases between them. CDR3 coding DNA: TGTGCCAGCAGTTTATCGCCAGGGTTCACCTACGAGCAGTACTTC. It specifies CASSLSPGFTYEQYF. The variable domain in full, with the rest retrieved from reference TRBV28 and TRBJ2-7, is DVKVTQSSRYLVKRTGEKVFLECVQDMDHENMFWYRQDPGLGLRLIYFSYDVKMKEKGDIPEGYSVSREKKERFSLILESASTNQTSMYLCASSLSPGFTYEQYFGPGTRLTVT.

V usage is TRBV11-2 and J usage is TRBJ2-1; 8 bases are a match to TRBD2. This CDR3 spans 16 amino acids. V shed 2 bases, J shed 0 bases, and the junction held 3 bases outside the gene matches. Germline lookup yields CDR1 SGHAT and CDR2 FQNNGV. The chain's CDR3 is CASSLLLADSYNEQFF. The CDR3 bases are TGTGCCAGCAGCTTACTACTAGCGGACTCCTACAATGAGCAGTTCTTC.

This chain joins TRBV7-8 and TRBJ1-1; D is uncertain. Trimming shortened V by 2 bases and J by 1 base, and 8 bases separated the two germline ends. Germline V gene sequence: CDR1 SGHVS, CDR2 FQNEAQ. CDR3 length: 14 amino acids. CDR3 residues: CASSLFTANTEAFF. The CDR3 DNA is TGTGCCAGCAGCTTATTCACAGCGAACACTGAAGCTTTCTTT. The full variable domain, with the rest looked up from reference TRBV7-8 and TRBJ1-1, is GAGVSQSPRYKVAKRGQDVALRCDPISGHVSLFWYQQALGQGPEFLTYFQNEAQLDKSGLPSDRFFAERPEGSVSTLKIQRTQQEDSAVYLCASSLFTANTEAFFGQGTRLTVV.

This sequence joins TRBV5-6 and TRBJ1-3; D is ambiguous. CDR3 length: 14 residues. V was cut by 4 bases and J by 1 base, with 9 bases left in between. Per germline, CDR1 SGHDT and CDR2 YYEEEE. This CDR3 is CASSRHGSGNTIYF. The CDR3 DNA reads as TGTGCCAGCAGCCGCCATGGGTCTGGAAACACCATATATTTT.

This sequence joins TRBV5-6 and TRBJ1-5; D ambiguous. Germline V CDR1 and CDR2: SGHDT, YYEEEE. Trimming pared 1 base from V and 5 bases from J, leaving 10 bases between. The CDR3 totals 14 residues. This CDR3 is CASSLWFGDQPQHF. The CDR3 DNA reads TGTGCCAGCAGCTTGTGGTTTGGGGATCAGCCCCAGCATTTT.

V gene TRBV24-1 combines with J gene TRBJ1-3; unclear D gene. Germline CDR1 reads KGHDR; CDR2 reads SFDVKD. This CDR3 spans 18 amino acids. V was clipped by 7 bases and J by 0 bases, with 21 bases between them. CDR3: CATSVWLEHSISGNTIYF. The CDR3 DNA reads TGTGCCACCAGCGTGTGGCTCGAACACTCGATCTCTGGAAACACCATATATTTT.

V gene TRBV7-9 combines with J gene TRBJ2-7, with D maybe TRBD1 (6 bases). CDR3 length: 14 residues. The germline V and J ends were trimmed by 3 bases and 2 bases, with 11 bases remaining between them. Germline V gene lookup returns CDR1 SEHNR and CDR2 FQNEAQ (reference sequence). The CDR3 spells CASSFGQPAYEQYF. In nucleotides, the CDR3 is TGTGCCAGCAGCTTCGGACAGCCCGCCTACGAGCAGTACTTC.

J is TRBJ1-2 and V is TRBV30; 10 positions match TRBD1. CDR3 size: 13 residues. The V gene's germline CDR1 is GTSNPN and CDR2 SVGIG (reference sequence). CDR3 sequence reads: CASSGQGIYGYTF. The CDR3 nucleotides read TGTGCTTCGTCGGGACAGGGGATATATGGCTACACCTTC.

This chain links TRBV9 with TRBJ1-2, with D perhaps TRBD1 (5 bases). The CDR3 spans 12 residues. Germline CDR1 and CDR2: SGDLS and YYNGEE. Trimming pared 4 bases from V and 8 bases from J, leaving 12 bases between. CDR3 protein: CASSSGPGGYTF. In DNA, the CDR3 is TGTGCCAGCAGCTCGGGACCGGGCGGCTACACCTTC. The full variable domain, in which reference TRBV9 and TRBJ1-2 provide the parts outside the CDR3, is DSGVTQTPKHLITATGQRVTLRCSPRSGDLSVYWYQQSLDQGLQFLIQYYNGEERAKGNILERFSAQQFPDLHSELNLSSLELGDSALYFCASSSGPGGYTFGSGTRLTVV.

This chain links TRBV18 with TRBJ2-7; no reliable D call. V dropped 10 bases and J dropped 1 base, with 11 bases sitting between them. The germline CDR1 and CDR2 sequences are KGHSH and LQKENI. CDR3 length: 12 residues. The CDR3 is CATATDSYEQYF. CDR3 in DNA: TGTGCCACCGCGACGGATTCCTACGAGCAGTACTTC.

The rearrangement uses TRBV6-5 and TRBJ2-7, with 9 bases identical to TRBD2. The CDR3 sequence is 15 residues long. V lost 6 bases to trimming and J lost 1 base; unmatched junction nucleotides: 7. CDR1 MNHEY and CDR2 SVGAGI come from the germline V gene. CDR3 DNA: TGTGCCAGCAGGCTTGGCGGGGGGGAATCCTACGAGCAGTACTTC. Its protein product is CASRLGGGESYEQYF.

The gene calls are TRBV4-2 and TRBJ2-7; 11 nucleotides match TRBD1. Germline V CDR1 and CDR2: LGHNA, YNFKEQ. The CDR3 consists of 18 residues. V trimming: 4 bases; J trimming: 2 bases; junction bases outside the gene matches: 13. CDR3 protein: CASSPYFKGQGVAYEQYF. CDR3 DNA sequence: TGTGCCAGCAGCCCATATTTTAAGGGACAGGGGGTTGCCTACGAGCAGTACTTC.